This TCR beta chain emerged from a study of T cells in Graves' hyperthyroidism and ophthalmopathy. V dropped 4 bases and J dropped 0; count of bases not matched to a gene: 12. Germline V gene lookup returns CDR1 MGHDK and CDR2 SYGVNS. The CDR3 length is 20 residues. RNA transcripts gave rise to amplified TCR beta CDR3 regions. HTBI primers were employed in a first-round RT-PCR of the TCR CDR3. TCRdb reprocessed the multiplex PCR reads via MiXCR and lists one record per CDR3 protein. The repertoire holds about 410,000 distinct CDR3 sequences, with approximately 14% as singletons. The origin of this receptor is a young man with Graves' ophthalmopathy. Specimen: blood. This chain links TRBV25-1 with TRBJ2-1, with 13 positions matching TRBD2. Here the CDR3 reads CASSGRLAGGLPSSYNEQFF. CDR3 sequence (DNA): TGTGCCAGCAGTGGCAGACTAGCGGGAGGACTTCCTAGCTCCTACAATGAGCAGTTCTTC.